The 8 T cell receptor beta chains listed next were all sequenced from one sample in a study of T cells in narcolepsy. Produced via immunoSEQ multiplex PCR; TCRdb's table is partial and in-frame only. The sample contains about 33,000 clones, roughly 90% of which appear only once. The sequencing input was CD45RA- memory CD4+ T cells from PBMCs. These TCRs come from a human donor with narcolepsy.

The gene calls are TRBV5-8 and TRBJ1-3; D gene ambiguous. V was shortened by 0 bases and J by 3 bases, with 7 bases between the two germline ends. The CDR3 totals 14 residues. CDR1 SGHTS and CDR2 YDEGEE come from the germline V gene. CDR3 sequence reads: CASSLERGGNTIYF. The CDR3 DNA sequence: TGTGCCAGCAGCTTGGAACGGGGTGGAAACACCATATATTTT.

This chain uses TRBV7-2 with TRBJ2-7; 7 nucleotides align to TRBD1. The CDR3 spans 13 residues. V lost 4 bases, J lost 6 bases, and 6 bases stayed unmatched. CDR1 is SGHTA, CDR2 FQGNSA, per germline. This chain's CDR3 is CASSYDRVGEQYF. The CDR3 DNA reads as TGTGCCAGCAGCTACGACAGGGTGGGCGAGCAGTACTTC.

Only a few counts were recorded for this clone. This chain connects TRBV7-9 to TRBJ2-5, with no clear D. Deletions cut 5 bases from V and 5 bases from J, with 18 bases between. The CDR3 totals 15 residues. Germline loops: CDR1 SEHNR, CDR2 FQNEAQ (reference sequence). The CDR3 reads CASSPPRRLGETQYF. In DNA, the CDR3 is TGTGCCAGCAGCCCACCTCGACGGCTCGGGGAGACCCAGTACTTC.

The J gene is TRBJ1-5, the V gene TRBV5-8, with 9 bases fitting TRBD1. The CDR3 contains 16 residues. The germline V gene encodes CDR1 SGHTS and CDR2 YDEGEE. V was clipped by 1 base and J by 9 bases; unmatched bases: 11. The CDR3 DNA is TGTGCCAGCAGCTTGATGGGGGACAGGGTGGATTGGCCCCAGCATTTT. Encoded protein: CASSLMGDRVDWPQHF. Complete variable domain (other parts from reference TRBV5-8 and TRBJ1-5): EAGVTQSPTHLIKTRGQQATLRCSPISGHTSVYWYQQALGLGLQFLLWYDEGEERNRGNFPPRFSGRQFPNYSSELNVNALELEDSALYLCASSLMGDRVDWPQHFGDGTRLSIL.

The V and J genes are TRBV11-2 and TRBJ2-7; D is possibly TRBD2 (5 bases). V lost 5 bases, J lost 6 bases, and 17 bases lay in between. The CDR3 is 14 amino acids. Germline-derived CDR1 and CDR2 are SGHAT and FQNNGV. The CDR3 coding sequence is TGTGCCAGCAGCCTAGCCCCCTACCCTCTCGAGCAGTACTTC. The encoded protein is CASSLAPYPLEQYF.

The genes are TRBV7-3 and TRBJ1-1, with TRBD1 matching 7 bases. This CDR3 is built from 13 residues. Trimming at V came to 4 bases and at J to 5 bases, leaving 4 bases not matched to a gene. The germline CDR1 and CDR2 sequences are SGHTA and FQGTGA. CDR3 protein: CASSSHRGTEAFF. For the CDR3, the DNA is TGTGCCAGCAGCTCTCACAGGGGAACTGAAGCTTTCTTT.

J is TRBJ1-6 and V is TRBV6-1; 8 bases match TRBD1. CDR1 and CDR2 (germline): MNHNS, SASEGT. This CDR3 is built from 15 residues. With V trimmed by 3 bases and J by 13 bases, 11 bases remained unmatched. The CDR3 DNA sequence: TGTGCCAGCAGTGACGCCTCGACAGGGGCTGGCCCCCTCCACTTT. Its protein product is CASSDASTGAGPLHF.

This clone has a single count. In DNA form, the CDR3 reads TGCGCCAGCAGCTTGGGTCGGACTAGCCCTATGTCTCGTCTCGAGCAGTACTTC. Its protein is CASSLGRTSPMSRLEQYF. The chain recombines TRBV5-1 with TRBJ2-7; 8 positions agree with TRBD2. The CDR3 totals 18 residues. The germline V gene encodes CDR1 SGHRS and CDR2 YFSETQ. Trimming cost V 0 bases and J 6 bases; bases outside gene matches: 17.